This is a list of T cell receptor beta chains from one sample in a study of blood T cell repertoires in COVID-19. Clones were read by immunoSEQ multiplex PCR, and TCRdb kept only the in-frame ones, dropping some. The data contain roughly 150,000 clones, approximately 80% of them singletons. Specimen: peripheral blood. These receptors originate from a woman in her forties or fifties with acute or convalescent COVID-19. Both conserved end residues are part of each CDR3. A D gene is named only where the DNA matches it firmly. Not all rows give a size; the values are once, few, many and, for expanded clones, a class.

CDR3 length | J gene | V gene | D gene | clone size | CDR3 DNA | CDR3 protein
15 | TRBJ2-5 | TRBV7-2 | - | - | TGTGCCAGCAGCCCTAGTGGCGGTCTTCAAGAGACCCAGTACTTC | CASSPSGGLQETQYF
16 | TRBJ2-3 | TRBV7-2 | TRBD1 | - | TGTGCCAGCAGCTTACAGGGGGCGTCGAGCACAGATACGCAGTATTTT | CASSLQGASSTDTQYF
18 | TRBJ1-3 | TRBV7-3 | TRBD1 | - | TGTGCCAGCAGCCCCTCACGGGACAGGGGAGGGCCTGGAAACACCATATATTTT | CASSPSRDRGGPGNTIYF
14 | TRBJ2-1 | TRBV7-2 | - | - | TGTGCCAGCAGCAGCCCGTTTTCCTACAATGAGCAGTTCTTC | CASSSPFSYNEQFF
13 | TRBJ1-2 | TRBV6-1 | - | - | TGTGCCAGCAGTGAAGCGTGGCTCTATGGCTACACCTTC | CASSEAWLYGYTF
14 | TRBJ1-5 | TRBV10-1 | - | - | TGCGCCAGCAGTGATTCCGAACTTAATCAGCCCCAGCATTTT | CASSDSELNQPQHF
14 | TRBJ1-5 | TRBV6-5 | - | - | TGTGCCAGCAGTTACTTGGGGCTTCATCAGCCCCAGCATTTT | CASSYLGLHQPQHF
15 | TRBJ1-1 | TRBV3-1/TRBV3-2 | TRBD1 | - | TGTGCCAGCAGCCACCCGGGACAGGGATACACTGAAGCTTTCTTT | CASSHPGQGYTEAFF
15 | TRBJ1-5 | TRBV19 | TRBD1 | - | TGTGCCAGCCGAGAGGGACAGTTCGCCGATCTGCCCCAGCATTTT | CASREGQFADLPQHF
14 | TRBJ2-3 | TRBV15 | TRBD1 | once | TGTGCCACCAGGGGACAGGGGAGTACAGATACGCAGTATTTT | CATRGQGSTDTQYF
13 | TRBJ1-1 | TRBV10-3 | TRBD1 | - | TGTGCCATCAGGGAGGACAGGGTTACTGAAGCTTTCTTT | CAIREDRVTEAFF
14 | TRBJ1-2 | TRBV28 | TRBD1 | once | TGTGCCAGCAGAGAGACAGGGGGGGACTATGGCTACACCTTC | CASRETGGDYGYTF
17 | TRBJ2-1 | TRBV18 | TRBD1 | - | TGTGCCAGCTCACCACCGTCGGGGACAGGGAAAGAGAATGAGCAGTTCTTC | CASSPPSGTGKENEQFF
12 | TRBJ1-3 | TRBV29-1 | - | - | TGCAGCGTGGAGGGGACTGGAAACACCATATATTTT | CSVEGTGNTIYF
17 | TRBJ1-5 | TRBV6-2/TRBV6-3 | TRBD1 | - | TGTGCCAGCAGTTTCCTCCGGGACAGGGGGCAGGGTCAGCCCCAGCATTTT | CASSFLRDRGQGQPQHF
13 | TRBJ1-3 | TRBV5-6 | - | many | TGTGCCAGCAGCTTGGGGAGCGGAGACACCATATATTTT | CASSLGSGDTIYF
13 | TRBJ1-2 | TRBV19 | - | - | TGTGCCAGTAGTATAGAAAGGGGTGGTGGCTACACCTTC | CASSIERGGGYTF
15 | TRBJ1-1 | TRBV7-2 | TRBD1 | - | TGTGCCAGCCGGAGGGACAGGGGTGGGAACACTGAAGCTTTCTTT | CASRRDRGGNTEAFF
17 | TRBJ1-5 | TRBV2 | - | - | TGTGCCAGCAGTGAGGGAGGTTATCTTAATAGCAATCAGCCCCAGCATTTT | CASSEGGYLNSNQPQHF
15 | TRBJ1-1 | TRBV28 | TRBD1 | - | TGTGCCAGCACGGGTGCGGGACAGGGGAATACTGAAGCTTTCTTT | CASTGAGQGNTEAFF
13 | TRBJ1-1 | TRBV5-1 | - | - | TGCGCCAGCAGTCCGGACGGGCAGGGGGAAGCTTTCTTT | CASSPDGQGEAFF
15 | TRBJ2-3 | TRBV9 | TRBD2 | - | TGTGCCAGCAGCGTAAAGCAGGGAGGGACAGATACGCAGTATTTT | CASSVKQGGTDTQYF
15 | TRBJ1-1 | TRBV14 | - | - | TGTGCCAGCAGCCAAGTGGTCGGCGGGAACACTGAAGCTTTCTTT | CASSQVVGGNTEAFF
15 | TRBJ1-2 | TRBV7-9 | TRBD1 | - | TGTGCCAGCAGCAAAAAGGACAGGACAAACTATGGCTACACCTTC | CASSKKDRTNYGYTF
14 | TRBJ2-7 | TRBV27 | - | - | TGTGCCAGCAGTTTGAGGCAGGGGCTCTACGAGCAGTACTTC | CASSLRQGLYEQYF
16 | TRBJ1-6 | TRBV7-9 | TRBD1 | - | TGTGCCAGCAGCGCTCCCCCGGGACAGGTTAATTCACCCCTCCACTTT | CASSAPPGQVNSPLHF
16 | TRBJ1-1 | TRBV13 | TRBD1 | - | TGTGCCAGCAGCCTCCGACAGGGGGCGGTCATATCTGAAGCTTTCTTT | CASSLRQGAVISEAFF
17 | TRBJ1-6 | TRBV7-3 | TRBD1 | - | TGTGCCAGCAGCCTAACGCCGGGACAGGGGTATAATTCACCCCTCCACTTT | CASSLTPGQGYNSPLHF
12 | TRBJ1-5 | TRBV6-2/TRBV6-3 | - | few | TGTGCCAGCAGCTCAGGGAAGAGGCCCCAGCATTTT | CASSSGKRPQHF
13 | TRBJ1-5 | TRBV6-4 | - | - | TGTGCCAGCAGTGTTGACAACAATCAGCCCCAGCATTTT | CASSVDNNQPQHF